This T cell receptor beta chain was documented in a study of blood T cells in healthy people across ages. With each sample, at least 5.5 micrograms of total RNA were extracted. This clonotype has more than one count but fewer than ten. Trimming stripped 4 bases from V and 5 bases from J, with 10 bases between. Germline CDR1 reads SGHDT; CDR2 reads YYEEEE. CDR3 length: 13 residues. Through a sample-barcoded 5' primer and a J-beta primer mix, a second PCR was run for roughly 7 to 12 cycles. Template switching added a 12-random-nucleotide identifier to every cDNA molecule. TCRdb reprocessed the 5' RACE reads with MiXCR, giving one entry per CDR3 protein. The table shows fewer than 800,000 distinct CDR3 sequences, with just under 25% occurring only once. A further study also used this sample, focusing on T cells of mothers and their children. That report notes: cDNA was synthesized from all extracted RNA at about 1.5 ug per reaction.

This sequence joins TRBV5-6 and TRBJ1-5; D not resolved. The sequenced sample consisted of blood. The source is a boy aged 5-17 years in good health. The CDR3 here is CASSAGEHQPQHF. The DNA of the CDR3 is TGTGCCAGCAGCGCCGGGGAGCATCAGCCCCAGCATTTT.